This T cell receptor beta chain was sequenced for a study of blood T cell repertoires in COVID-19. Between the trimmed V and J ends, which lost 6 bases and 1 base, there was a span of 16 bases. The CDR3 is 16 residues long. CDR1 and CDR2 (germline): SGHAT, FQNNGV. TCRdb's table, derived via immunoSEQ multiplex PCR, lists solely in-frame clones and lacks some. The sample carries 60,000 to 95,000 clones, around nine tenths recorded once. This sequence was found in a human donor in a cohort sampled during active COVID-19. The chain combines TRBV11-2 with TRBJ1-3; D unclear. Sequencing was performed on peripheral blood. In DNA, the CDR3 is TGTGCCAGCAGAGCCACGGCGGGCCCTTCTGGAAACACCATATATTTT. This codes for CASRATAGPSGNTIYF.